This TCR beta chain was documented in a study of T cell repertoires in cytomegalovirus infection. Of note for this clonotype: Its antigen is unidentified.

Germline CDR1 MNHEY, CDR2 SMNVEV (reference sequence). Trimming removed 5 bases from V and 4 bases from J; junction bases left unmatched: 9. The CDR3 length is 18 residues. TCRdb reprocessed the reads with MiXCR, giving one entry per CDR3 protein. The table has about 480,000 distinct CDR3 sequences, 33% seen once. The source was cultured PBMCs, collected from culture after CMV antigen stimulation. The V and J genes are TRBV27 and TRBJ2-2; TRBD2 matches 14 bases. The sequence came from a human donor in good health (CMV status not recorded). Some clones in this sample may be carry-over from other donors' samples. The CDR3 here is CASSASRLAGGATGELFF. The CDR3 DNA reads as TGTGCCAGCAGTGCCTCACGACTAGCGGGAGGGGCCACCGGGGAGCTGTTTTTT.